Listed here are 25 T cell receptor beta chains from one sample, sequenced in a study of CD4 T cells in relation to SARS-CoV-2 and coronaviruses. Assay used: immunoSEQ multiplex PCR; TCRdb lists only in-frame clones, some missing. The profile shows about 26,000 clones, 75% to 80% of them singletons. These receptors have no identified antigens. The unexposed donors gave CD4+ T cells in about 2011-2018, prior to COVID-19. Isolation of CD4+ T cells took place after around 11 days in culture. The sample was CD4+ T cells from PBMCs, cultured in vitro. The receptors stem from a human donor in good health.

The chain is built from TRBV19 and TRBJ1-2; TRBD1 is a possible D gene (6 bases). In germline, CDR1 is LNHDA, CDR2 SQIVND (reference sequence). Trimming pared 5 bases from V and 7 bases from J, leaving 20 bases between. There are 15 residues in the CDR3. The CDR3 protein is CASSPAGGAGAGYTF. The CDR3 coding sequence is TGTGCCAGTAGTCCAGCAGGAGGGGCGGGGGCTGGCTACACCTTC.

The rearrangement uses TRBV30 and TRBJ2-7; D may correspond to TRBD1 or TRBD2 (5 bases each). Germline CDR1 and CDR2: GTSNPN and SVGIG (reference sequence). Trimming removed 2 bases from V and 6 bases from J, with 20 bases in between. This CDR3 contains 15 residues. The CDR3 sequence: CAWSSWRQERGEQYF. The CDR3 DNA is TGTGCCTGGAGTTCCTGGCGGCAGGAGAGGGGCGAGCAGTACTTC.

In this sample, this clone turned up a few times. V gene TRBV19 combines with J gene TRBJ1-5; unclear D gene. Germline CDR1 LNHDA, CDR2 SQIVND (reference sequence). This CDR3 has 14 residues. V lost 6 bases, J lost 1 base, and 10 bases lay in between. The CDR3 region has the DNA TGTGCCAGTAGCCCTCAGGTGAGCAATCAGCCCCAGCATTTT. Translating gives CASSPQVSNQPQHF.

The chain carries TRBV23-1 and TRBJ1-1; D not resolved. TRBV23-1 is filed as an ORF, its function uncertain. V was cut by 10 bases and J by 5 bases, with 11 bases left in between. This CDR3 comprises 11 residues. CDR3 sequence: CATDMETEAFF. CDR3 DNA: TGCGCCACAGACATGGAAACTGAAGCTTTCTTT.

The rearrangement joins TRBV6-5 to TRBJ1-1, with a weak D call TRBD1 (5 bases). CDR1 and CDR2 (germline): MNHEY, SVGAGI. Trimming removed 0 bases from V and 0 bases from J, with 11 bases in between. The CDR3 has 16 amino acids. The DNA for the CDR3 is TGTGCCAGCAGTTACTCAAGGGGCAGCGTGAACACTGAAGCTTTCTTT. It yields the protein CASSYSRGSVNTEAFF.

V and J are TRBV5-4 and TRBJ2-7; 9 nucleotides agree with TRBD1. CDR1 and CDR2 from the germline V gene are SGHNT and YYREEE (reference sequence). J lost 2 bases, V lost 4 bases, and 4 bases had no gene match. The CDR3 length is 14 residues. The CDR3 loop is CASSPRTGAYEQYF. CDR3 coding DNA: TGTGCCAGCAGCCCCAGGACAGGGGCCTACGAGCAGTACTTC. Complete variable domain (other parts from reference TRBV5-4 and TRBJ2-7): ETGVTQSPTHLIKTRGQQVTLRCSSQSGHNTVSWYQQALGQGPQFIFQYYREEENGRGNFPPRFSGLQFPNYSSELNVNALELDDSALYLCASSPRTGAYEQYFGPGTRLTVT.

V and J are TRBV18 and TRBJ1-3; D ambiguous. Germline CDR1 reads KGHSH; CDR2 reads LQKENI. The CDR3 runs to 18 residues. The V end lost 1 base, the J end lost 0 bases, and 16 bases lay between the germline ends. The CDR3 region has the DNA TGTGCCAGCTCACCACTTCCGGACGGCTTGACCTCTGGAAACACCATATATTTT. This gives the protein CASSPLPDGLTSGNTIYF. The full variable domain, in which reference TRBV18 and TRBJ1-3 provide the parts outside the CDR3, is NAGVMQNPRHLVRRRGQEARLRCSPMKGHSHVYWYRQLPEEGLKFMVYLQKENIIDESGMPKERFSAEFPKEGPSILRIQQVVRGDSAAYFCASSPLPDGLTSGNTIYFGEGSWLTVV.

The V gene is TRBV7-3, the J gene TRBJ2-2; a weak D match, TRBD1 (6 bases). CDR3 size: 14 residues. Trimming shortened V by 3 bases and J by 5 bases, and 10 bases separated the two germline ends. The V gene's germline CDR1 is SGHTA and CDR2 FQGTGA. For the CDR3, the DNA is TGTGCCAGCAGCTTGAGTCAGGGGACCGGGGAGCTGTTTTTT. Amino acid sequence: CASSLSQGTGELFF. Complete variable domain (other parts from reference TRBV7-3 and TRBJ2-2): GAGVSQTPSNKVTEKGKYVELRCDPISGHTALYWYRQSLGQGPEFLIYFQGTGAADDSGLPNDRFFAVRPEGSVSTLKIQRTERGDSAVYLCASSLSQGTGELFFGEGSRLTVL.

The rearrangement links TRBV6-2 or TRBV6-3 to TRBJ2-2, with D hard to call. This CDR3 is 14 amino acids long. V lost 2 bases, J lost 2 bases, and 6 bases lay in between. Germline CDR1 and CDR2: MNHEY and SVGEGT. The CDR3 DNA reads TGTGCCAGCAGTTACAACGGAAACACCGGGGAGCTGTTTTTT. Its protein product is CASSYNGNTGELFF.

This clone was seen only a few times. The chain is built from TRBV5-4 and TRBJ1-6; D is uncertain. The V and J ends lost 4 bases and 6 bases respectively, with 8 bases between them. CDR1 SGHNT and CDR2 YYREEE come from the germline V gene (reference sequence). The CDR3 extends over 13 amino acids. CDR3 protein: CASSLGPNSPLHF. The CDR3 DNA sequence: TGTGCCAGCAGCCTGGGCCCTAATTCACCCCTCCACTTT.

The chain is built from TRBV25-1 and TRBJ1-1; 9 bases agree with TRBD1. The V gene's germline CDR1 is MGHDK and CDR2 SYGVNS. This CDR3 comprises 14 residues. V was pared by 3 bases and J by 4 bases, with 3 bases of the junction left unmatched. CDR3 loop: CASSDPTGGTEAFF. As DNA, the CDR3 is TGTGCCAGCAGTGATCCGACAGGGGGCACTGAAGCTTTCTTT.

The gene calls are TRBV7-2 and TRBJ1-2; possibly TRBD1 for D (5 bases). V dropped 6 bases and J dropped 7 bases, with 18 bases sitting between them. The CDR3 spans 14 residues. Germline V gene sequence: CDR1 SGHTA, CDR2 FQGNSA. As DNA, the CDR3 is TGTGCCAGCAGTATCGGGACGGGGAAGCGTGGCTACACCTTC. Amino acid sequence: CASSIGTGKRGYTF.

Here the CDR3 reads CATTLGNTIYF. DNA for the CDR3: TGTGCCACCACCCTTGGAAACACCATATATTTT. The chain combines TRBV12-3 or TRBV12-4 with TRBJ1-3; unclear D gene. This CDR3 is 11 amino acids long. V lost 10 bases and J 3 bases, leaving 7 bases between the germline ends.

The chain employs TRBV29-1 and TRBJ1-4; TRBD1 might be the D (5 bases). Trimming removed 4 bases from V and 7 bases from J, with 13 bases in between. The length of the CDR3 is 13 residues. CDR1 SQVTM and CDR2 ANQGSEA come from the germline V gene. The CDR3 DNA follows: TGCAGCGTTGTTGGGGCCCTTAGTGAAAAACTGTTTTTT. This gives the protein CSVVGALSEKLFF.

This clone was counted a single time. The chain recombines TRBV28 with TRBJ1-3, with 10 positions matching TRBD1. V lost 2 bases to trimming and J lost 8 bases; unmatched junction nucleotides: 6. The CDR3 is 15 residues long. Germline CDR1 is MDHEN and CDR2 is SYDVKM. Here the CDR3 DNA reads TGTGCCAGCAGTTTAGCGACAGGGGGCCGGGACACCATATATTTT. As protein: CASSLATGGRDTIYF.

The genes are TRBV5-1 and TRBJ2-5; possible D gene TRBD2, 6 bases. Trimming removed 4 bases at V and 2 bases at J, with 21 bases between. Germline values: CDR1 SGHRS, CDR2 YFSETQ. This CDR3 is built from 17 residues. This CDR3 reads CASSSRAWGVGQETQYF. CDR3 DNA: TGCGCCAGCAGCAGCCGGGCATGGGGGGTTGGGCAAGAGACCCAGTACTTC.

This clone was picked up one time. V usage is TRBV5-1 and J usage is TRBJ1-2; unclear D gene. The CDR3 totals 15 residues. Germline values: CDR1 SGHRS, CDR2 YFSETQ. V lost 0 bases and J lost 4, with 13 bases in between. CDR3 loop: CASSLADSKGYGYTF. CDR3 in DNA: TGCGCCAGCAGCTTGGCCGACTCCAAGGGCTATGGCTACACCTTC.

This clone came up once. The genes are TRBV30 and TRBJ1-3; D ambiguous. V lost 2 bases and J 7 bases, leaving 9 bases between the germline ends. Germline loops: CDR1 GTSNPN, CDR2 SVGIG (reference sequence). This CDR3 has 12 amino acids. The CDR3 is CAWSSSANTIYF. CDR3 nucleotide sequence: TGTGCCTGGAGTTCCTCGGCTAACACCATATATTTT.

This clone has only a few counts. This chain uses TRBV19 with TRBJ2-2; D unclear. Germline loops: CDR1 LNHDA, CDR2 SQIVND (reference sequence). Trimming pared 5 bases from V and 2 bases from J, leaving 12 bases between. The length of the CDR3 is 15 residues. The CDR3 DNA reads TGTGCCAGTAGTCCAAATAGGCCTAACACCGGGGAGCTGTTTTTT. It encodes CASSPNRPNTGELFF.

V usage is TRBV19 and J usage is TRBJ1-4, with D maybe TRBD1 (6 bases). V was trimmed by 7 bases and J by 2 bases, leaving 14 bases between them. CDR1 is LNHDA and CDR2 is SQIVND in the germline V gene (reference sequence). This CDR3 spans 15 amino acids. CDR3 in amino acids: CASTQQGATNEKLFF. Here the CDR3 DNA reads TGTGCCAGTACCCAACAGGGCGCTACTAATGAAAAACTGTTTTTT.

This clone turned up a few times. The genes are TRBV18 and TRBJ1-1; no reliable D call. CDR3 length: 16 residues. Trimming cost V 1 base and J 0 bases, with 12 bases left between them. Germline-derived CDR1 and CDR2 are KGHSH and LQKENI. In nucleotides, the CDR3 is TGTGCCAGCTCACCACAGGGTGGCGTTCTGAACACTGAAGCTTTCTTT. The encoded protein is CASSPQGGVLNTEAFF.

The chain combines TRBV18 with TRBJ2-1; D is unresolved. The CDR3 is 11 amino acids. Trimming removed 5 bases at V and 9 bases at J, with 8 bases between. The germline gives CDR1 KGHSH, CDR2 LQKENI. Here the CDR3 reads CASSEVGEQFF. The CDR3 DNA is TGTGCCAGCTCAGAGGTTGGTGAGCAGTTCTTC.

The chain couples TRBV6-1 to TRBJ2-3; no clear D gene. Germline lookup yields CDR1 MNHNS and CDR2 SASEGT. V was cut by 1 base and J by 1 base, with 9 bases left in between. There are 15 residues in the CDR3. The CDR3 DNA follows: TGTGCCAGCAGTGAAGGATTTGACCGCACAGATACGCAGTATTTT. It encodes CASSEGFDRTDTQYF.

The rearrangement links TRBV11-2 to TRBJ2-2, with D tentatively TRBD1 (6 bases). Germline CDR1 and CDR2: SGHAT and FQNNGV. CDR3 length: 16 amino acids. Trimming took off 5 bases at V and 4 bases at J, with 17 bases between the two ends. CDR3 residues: CASSQTGNSATGELFF. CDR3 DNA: TGTGCCAGCAGCCAGACAGGAAACTCAGCCACCGGGGAGCTGTTTTTT. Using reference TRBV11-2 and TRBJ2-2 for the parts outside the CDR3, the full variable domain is EAGVAQSPRYKIIEKRQSVAFWCNPISGHATLYWYQQILGQGPKLLIQFQNNGVVDDSQLPKDRFSAERLKGVDSTLKIQPAKLEDSAVYLCASSQTGNSATGELFFGEGSRLTVL.

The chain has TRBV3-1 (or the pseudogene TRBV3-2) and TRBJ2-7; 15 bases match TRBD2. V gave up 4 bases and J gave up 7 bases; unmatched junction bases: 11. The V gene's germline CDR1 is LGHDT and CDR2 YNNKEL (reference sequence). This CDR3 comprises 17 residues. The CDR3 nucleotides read TGTGCCAGCAGCCGAAGATGGACTAGCGGGGGGGGTCTGGAGCAGTACTTC. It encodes CASSRRWTSGGGLEQYF.